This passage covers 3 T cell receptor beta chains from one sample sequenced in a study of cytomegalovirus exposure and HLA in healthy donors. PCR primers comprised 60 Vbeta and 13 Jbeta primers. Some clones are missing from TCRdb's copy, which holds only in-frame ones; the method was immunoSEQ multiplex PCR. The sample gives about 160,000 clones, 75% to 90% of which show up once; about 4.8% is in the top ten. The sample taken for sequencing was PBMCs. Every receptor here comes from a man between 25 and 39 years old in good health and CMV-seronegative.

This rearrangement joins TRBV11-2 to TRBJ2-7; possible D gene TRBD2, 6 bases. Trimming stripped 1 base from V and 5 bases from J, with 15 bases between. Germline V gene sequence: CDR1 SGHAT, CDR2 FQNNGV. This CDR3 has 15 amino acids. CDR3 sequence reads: CASSLVAAGTDEQYF. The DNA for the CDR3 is TGTGCCAGCAGCTTAGTAGCGGCGGGGACCGACGAGCAGTACTTC.

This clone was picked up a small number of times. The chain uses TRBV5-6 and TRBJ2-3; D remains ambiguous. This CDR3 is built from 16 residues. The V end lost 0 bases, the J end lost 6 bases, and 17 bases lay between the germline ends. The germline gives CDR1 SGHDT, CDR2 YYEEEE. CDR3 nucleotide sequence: TGTGCCAGCAGCTTGGAGACCGAACTCTACGGGGATACGCAGTATTTT. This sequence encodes CASSLETELYGDTQYF.

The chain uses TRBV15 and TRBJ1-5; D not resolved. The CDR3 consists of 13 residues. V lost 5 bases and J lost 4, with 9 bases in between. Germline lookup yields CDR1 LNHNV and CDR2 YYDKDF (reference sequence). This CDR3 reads CATSPGINQPQHF. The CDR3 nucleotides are TGTGCCACCAGCCCCGGGATTAATCAGCCCCAGCATTTT. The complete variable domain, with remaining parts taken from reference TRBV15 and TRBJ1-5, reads DAMVIQNPRYQVTQFGKPVTLSCSQTLNHNVMYWYQQKSSQAPKLLFHYYDKDFNNEADTPDNFQSRRPNTSFCFLDIRSPGLGDTAMYLCATSPGINQPQHFGDGTRLSIL.